Listed below are T cell receptor beta chains from one sample, sequenced in a study of a mutant IDH1 vaccine in newly diagnosed glioma. The method was immunoSEQ multiplex PCR; TCRdb's version includes in-frame clones alone and lacks a portion of them. The sample yields tens of thousands of clones, roughly 80% seen once. Their specific antigens are unknown. This specimen consisted of PBMCs, obtained from a glioma patient whose treatment included an IDH1 peptide vaccine. The receptor source for this set is a man aged 45-65 years with glioma. Each CDR3 is given with its conserved first and last residue. A D gene is named only where the DNA matches it firmly. Expanded clones are given a class, and other clones once, few, many or no size at all.

V	size	length	D	J	CDR3	DNA
TRBV5-4	.	15	TRBD1	TRBJ1-2	CASSSGTGLNYGYTF	TGTGCCAGCAGTTCCGGGACAGGGCTTAACTATGGCTACACCTTC
TRBV6-4	.	14	.	TRBJ1-1	CASRASGVGTEAFF	TGTGCCAGCAGGGCGTCGGGGGTTGGCACTGAAGCTTTCTTT
TRBV5-1	.	13	.	TRBJ1-1	CASSYDRYTEAFF	TGCGCCAGCAGTTACGACAGGTACACTGAAGCTTTCTTT
TRBV5-6	.	13	.	TRBJ1-3	CASRWTSGNTIYF	TGTGCCAGCAGATGGACCTCTGGAAACACCATATATTTT
TRBV30	few	14	.	TRBJ1-1	CAWSPLGVNTEAFF	TGTGCCTGGAGTCCATTGGGGGTAAACACTGAAGCTTTCTTT
TRBV6-4	.	15	.	TRBJ1-6	CASSSTPGQNSPLHF	TGTGCCAGCAGTTCCACTCCGGGTCAAAATTCACCCCTCCACTTT
TRBV6-6	.	14	.	TRBJ1-2	CASSYSGERYGYTF	TGTGCCAGCAGTTACTCTGGGGAGAGGTATGGCTACACCTTC
TRBV30	once	13	.	TRBJ1-1	CAWSVLGFTEAFF	TGTGCCTGGAGTGTTTTGGGATTCACTGAAGCTTTCTTT
TRBV4-2	.	18	.	TRBJ1-5	CASSQAAGTGYSNQPQHF	TGTGCCAGCAGCCAAGCAGCGGGAACAGGCTATAGCAATCAGCCCCAGCATTTT
TRBV6-6	few	13	.	TRBJ1-1	CASRPRGNTEAFF	TGTGCCAGCAGGCCCAGGGGGAACACTGAAGCTTTCTTT
TRBV2	.	14	TRBD2	TRBJ2-4	CASLYGGAKNIQYF	TGTGCCAGTCTATACGGGGGGGCCAAAAACATTCAGTACTTC
TRBV5-5	.	14	TRBD1	TRBJ2-7	CASSLETGGYEQYF	TGTGCCAGCAGCCTGGAGACAGGGGGCTACGAGCAGTACTTC
TRBV11-2	.	15	.	TRBJ1-1	CASSLGPRENTEAFF	TGTGCCAGCAGCTTAGGTCCCAGGGAGAACACTGAAGCTTTCTTT
TRBV10-3	.	17	.	TRBJ2-1	CAISESRGRGSYNEQFF	TGTGCCATCAGTGAGTCGCGGGGCAGGGGGTCCTACAATGAGCAGTTCTTC
TRBV7-9	few	14	.	TRBJ1-3	CASSLPQHFNTIYF	TGTGCCAGCAGCTTACCCCAGCACTTCAACACCATATATTTT
TRBV9	.	14	.	TRBJ2-7	CASSVGKGVDEQYF	TGTGCCAGCAGCGTAGGTAAAGGGGTCGACGAGCAGTACTTC
TRBV30	.	16	TRBD1	TRBJ2-5	CAWSAFPGTGEETQYF	TGTGCCTGGAGTGCATTCCCCGGGACAGGGGAAGAGACCCAGTACTTC
TRBV6-1	once	14	TRBD1	TRBJ2-7	CASSGGTGPYEQYF	TGTGCCAGCAGTGGCGGGACAGGCCCCTACGAGCAGTACTTC
TRBV27	.	13	.	TRBJ1-1	CASSFERSTEAFF	TGTGCCAGCAGTTTCGAGAGGAGCACTGAAGCTTTCTTT
TRBV10-3	.	15	TRBD2	TRBJ2-7	CAISDERGHSYEQYF	TGTGCCATCAGTGATGAGCGGGGGCACTCCTACGAGCAGTACTTC
TRBV7-2	.	13	.	TRBJ1-1	CASSSQSNTEAFF	TGTGCCAGCAGCTCTCAGTCGAACACTGAAGCTTTCTTT
TRBV5-1	.	15	.	TRBJ1-1	CASSLDRVSNTEAFF	TGCGCCAGCAGCTTGGACAGGGTGTCGAACACTGAAGCTTTCTTT
TRBV10-2	.	16	TRBD1	TRBJ2-2	CASSDRGLGNTGELFF	TGCGCCAGCAGTGACAGGGGGCTGGGGAACACCGGGGAGCTGTTTTTT
TRBV2	.	14	.	TRBJ2-2	CASSTQGRIGELFF	TGTGCCAGCAGTACGCAGGGGAGGATCGGGGAGCTGTTTTTT
TRBV10-2	.	15	TRBD2	TRBJ2-3	CASSATSGGVDTQYF	TGCGCCAGCAGTGCGACTAGCGGGGGTGTAGATACGCAGTATTTT
TRBV4-1	few	14	.	TRBJ1-1	CASSQGQLNTEAFF	TGCGCCAGCAGCCAAGGACAGTTGAACACTGAAGCTTTCTTT
TRBV7-2	.	15	.	TRBJ2-4	CASSLDASEKNIQYF	TGTGCCAGCAGCTTAGACGCGTCAGAAAAAAACATTCAGTACTTC
TRBV7-9	.	13	.	TRBJ2-7	CASSLDSPYEQYF	TGTGCCAGCAGTTTGGACAGCCCCTACGAGCAGTACTTC
TRBV13	.	14	TRBD1	TRBJ2-1	CASSPGTAYNEQFF	TGTGCCAGCAGCCCAGGGACAGCTTACAATGAGCAGTTCTTC
TRBV5-4	.	15	TRBD1	TRBJ2-1	CASSPRGQPYNEQFF	TGTGCCAGCAGCCCCAGGGGACAGCCGTACAATGAGCAGTTCTTC
TRBV19	.	13	.	TRBJ1-6	CASMAGLNSPLHF	TGTGCCAGTATGGCAGGTCTCAATTCACCCCTCCACTTT
TRBV4-2	.	15	.	TRBJ2-6	CASSQDNSGANVLTF	TGTGCCAGCAGCCAAGATAACTCTGGGGCCAACGTCCTGACTTTC
TRBV4-3	.	17	TRBD2	TRBJ2-5	CASSQAFLLREGETQYF	TGCGCCAGCAGCCAAGCCTTTCTACTGAGGGAGGGTGAGACCCAGTACTTC
TRBV27	.	15	.	TRBJ1-1	CASSLFWQRNTEAFF	TGTGCCAGCAGTTTATTTTGGCAGAGGAACACTGAAGCTTTCTTT
TRBV7-9	.	16	.	TRBJ1-4	CASSLDQAASNEKLFF	TGTGCCAGCAGCTTAGATCAGGCCGCTTCTAATGAAAAACTGTTTTTT
TRBV6-6	.	16	TRBD1	TRBJ2-3	CASSNPTGGAGYTQYF	TGTGCCAGCAGCAACCCGACAGGGGGCGCCGGATATACGCAGTATTTT
TRBV5-1	.	17	TRBD2	TRBJ2-1	CASSPTSGGAGYNEQFF	TGCGCCAGCAGCCCCACTAGCGGGGGGGCCGGTTACAATGAGCAGTTCTTC
TRBV11-2	.	17	.	TRBJ2-1	CASSLVRRAIRYNEQFF	TGTGCCAGCAGCTTAGTTCGCCGGGCGATCCGCTACAATGAGCAGTTCTTC
TRBV28	.	12	.	TRBJ1-1	CASLTVNTEAFF	TGTGCCAGCCTGACAGTGAACACTGAAGCTTTCTTT
TRBV5-1	.	16	.	TRBJ1-1	CASRKWGGQRDTEAFF	TGCGCCAGCCGAAAATGGGGGGGGCAAAGAGATACTGAAGCTTTCTTT
TRBV19	.	12	.	TRBJ1-5	CASRTGSQPQHF	TGTGCCAGTCGGACTGGGAGTCAGCCCCAGCATTTT
TRBV7-3	.	14	.	TRBJ2-1	CASSPLGSYNEQFF	TGTGCCAGCAGCCCCCTGGGGTCCTACAATGAGCAGTTCTTC
TRBV5-4	.	13	.	TRBJ1-4	CASSSQNNEKLFF	TGTGCCAGCAGCTCCCAAAATAATGAAAAACTGTTTTTT
TRBV14	.	14	.	TRBJ1-2	CASSPLGGAGGYTF	TGTGCCAGCAGCCCGCTCGGGGGGGCTGGCGGCTACACCTTC